The present T cell receptor (beta chain) was sequenced within a study of siplizumab effects on memory and regulatory T cells. Sequencing used immunoSEQ multiplex PCR; TCRdb keeps in-frame clones, though not all of them. The top ten clones hold 1% to 1.5% of a sample with 100,000 to 120,000 clones, 92% of them seen once. Trimming left V 2 bases short and J 0 bases short, with 5 bases between. This CDR3 comprises 14 residues. Germline V gene data show CDR1 as LGHNT and CDR2 as FRNRAP. The receptor comes from a human donor in good health. Sequenced sample: CD4+ T cells sorted from blood. The V call is TRBV12-5, the J call TRBJ1-3; unclear D gene. CDR3 bases: TGTGCTAGTGGTTTGACCAGCTCTGGAAACACCATATATTTT. Residues: CASGLTSSGNTIYF.